This TCR beta chain was retrieved from a study of CD8+CD57+ T cells in acquired aplastic anemia. The wider study: CD4+ cells from healthy donors averaged about 10.8 million reads. Whole-study findings and limits: Patients and controls turned out to have approximately 29 CD8+ CDR3 sequences in common.

Genomic DNA served as template for TCR beta VDJ and CDR3 profiling. TCRdb re-derived calls from the reads in MiXCR, one entry per CDR3 protein. Among around 51,000 distinct CDR3 sequences listed, about 78% were seen once. Notes on this clonotype: What it binds is not known.

The sample was sorted CD4+, CD8+, or CD8+CD57+ T cells (not recorded which) from PBMCs. This sequence originates from a human donor in good health, serving as a control.

The CDR3 spells CATSAGYNEQFF. CDR3 DNA sequence: TGTGCCACCAGCGCGGGCTACAATGAGCAGTTCTTC. The chain links TRBV15 to TRBJ2-1; weak D call: TRBD2 (5 bases). The V gene's germline CDR1 is LNHNV and CDR2 YYDKDF (reference sequence). V dropped 5 bases and J dropped 3 bases, with 5 bases sitting between them. The CDR3 is made up of 12 amino acids.